One and the same sample provided the 17 T cell receptor beta chains below, sequenced in a study of regulatory T cells in long-lasting Graves disease. Arm-PCR of CDR3 regions and iRepertoire HTBI primers were the basis on which TCR beta libraries were built. TCRdb re-called the multiplex PCR reads with MiXCR, one entry per CDR3 protein. The sample lists around 500,000 distinct CDR3 sequences, around 12% occurring once. The time point is: newly diagnosed GD, antithyroid drugs for less than 3 months. Isolated PBMC RNA provided the starting material for the TCR library. This sample also belongs to another study, concerning T cells in Graves' hyperthyroidism and ophthalmopathy.

The sample here was peripheral blood mononuclear cells (PBMCs), taken at new diagnosis, from a patient treated with antithyroid drugs. The receptors were gathered from a woman aged 25 to 39 with Graves disease.

A few counts support this clonotype. V gene TRBV20-1 combines with J gene TRBJ1-5; D is undetermined. V dropped 4 bases and J dropped 2 bases, with 15 bases sitting between them. The V gene's germline CDR1 is DFQATT and CDR2 SNEGSKA (reference sequence). This CDR3 spans 15 amino acids. The CDR3 DNA follows: TGCAGTGCTACCATCCGACCGGGAGGCAATCAGCCCCAGCATTTT. Translation gives CSATIRPGGNQPQHF.

Points on this clonotype: A junction boundary mismatches the germline segment, possibly from a read error. This rearrangement joins TRBV7-9 to TRBJ1-4; 7 bases align to TRBD1. The germline V gene has CDR1 SEHNR and CDR2 FQNEAQ (reference sequence). This CDR3 spans 15 amino acids. CDR3 in amino acids: CTSSRPTGRFEKLFF. CDR3 nucleotides: TGTACCAGCAGCCGACCGACAGGGAGGTTTGAAAAACTGTTTTTT.

This clonotype was detected only once. This CDR3 fails to terminate in the conserved phenylalanine or tryptophan, so it likely reflects a read error. The rearrangement joins TRBV9 to TRBJ1-2; no firm D call. Per the germline V gene, CDR1 is SGDLS and CDR2 is YYNGEE. The CDR3 has 13 residues. Trimming cost V 2 bases and J 4 bases, with 9 bases left between them. DNA of the CDR3: TGTGCCAGCAGCGTTATTGGATCCTATGGCTACACCTTG. Translation gives CASSVIGSYGYTL.

This clonotype has more than one count but fewer than ten. A read error may produce the germline difference seen at one junction end. The rearrangement uses TRBV15 and TRBJ2-1; 8 bases agree with TRBD2. The CDR3 length is 14 residues. Germline lookup yields CDR1 LNHNV and CDR2 YYDKDF (reference sequence). The CDR3 loop is CATSSRAGDNEQLF. The CDR3 DNA reads TGTGCCACCAGCAGTAGAGCGGGGGACAATGAGCAGCTCTTC.

Points on this clonotype: A clone one base away is much larger, so this may be a read error. This sequence joins TRBV18 and TRBJ2-5; D is uncertain. Germline V lookup: CDR1 KGHSH, CDR2 LQKENI. With 5 bases removed from V and 2 bases from J, the gap between germline ends came to 9 bases. CDR3 size: 13 residues. In DNA form, the CDR3 reads TGTGCCAGCTCAGATTCTCTTCAAGAGACCCAGTACTTC. The encoded protein is CASSDSLQETQYF.

On this clonotype itself: An end of the junction differs from the germline gene, which may be a read error. The chain employs TRBV6-1 and TRBJ1-4; D possibly corresponds to TRBD1 (5 bases). This CDR3 has 14 amino acids. Germline-derived CDR1 and CDR2 are MNHNS and SASEGT. The CDR3 nucleotides are TGTGCCATCAGTGAAGAGGTCACAGGTGAAAAACTGTTTTTT. Translated: CAISEEVTGEKLFF.

The sample holds many counts of this clonotype. The chain carries TRBV2 and TRBJ1-6; TRBD1 agrees at 7 bases. Per the germline V gene, CDR1 is SNHLY and CDR2 is FYNNEI. With 0 bases clipped from V and 7 bases from J, the junction kept 9 bases outside the gene matches. This CDR3 contains 17 residues. CDR3 DNA: TGTGCCAGCAGTGAAGCCCGGGGGACAGATGGCAATTCACCCCTCCACTTT. It is translated as CASSEARGTDGNSPLHF.

At least ten counts were recorded for this clonotype. V and J are TRBV2 and TRBJ2-7, with a possible D match to TRBD2 (6 bases). Trimming left V 5 bases short and J 0 bases short, with 11 bases between. The germline V gene has CDR1 SNHLY and CDR2 FYNNEI. The length of the CDR3 is 14 residues. The CDR3 DNA is TGTGCCAGCAGTATAGCGGAGAACTCCTACGAGCAGTACTTC. This sequence encodes CASSIAENSYEQYF.

This clonotype was recorded at least ten times. The junction departs from the called germline gene at one end, perhaps through a read error. V is TRBV20-1 and J is TRBJ2-1; D may be TRBD1 or TRBD2 (5 bases each). CDR1 DFQATT and CDR2 SNEGSKA come from the germline V gene (reference sequence). CDR3 length: 15 amino acids. The CDR3, as DNA: TGCAGTGCAAGAGTTCCCGGGACGGACAACAATGAGCAGTTCTTC. As protein: CSARVPGTDNNEQFF.

This clonotype was seen many times. The rearrangement uses TRBV19 and TRBJ2-7; 9 bases fit TRBD2. From germline, CDR1 is LNHDA and CDR2 SQIVND (reference sequence). After removal of 3 bases from V and 1 base from J, the junction contained 1 base not matched to a gene. The CDR3 covers 14 residues. The CDR3 region has the DNA TGTGCCAGTAGTATTAGCGGGAGTTCCTACGAGCAGTACTTC. It translates to CASSISGSSYEQYF.

This clonotype was detected many times. CDR3 in DNA: TGTGCCAGCAATCAGGGGGAGGTGGAGACCCAGTACTTC. Translation gives CASNQGEVETQYF. The chain recombines TRBV7-2 with TRBJ2-5; tentative D call: TRBD1 (7 bases). The CDR3 runs to 13 residues. V shed 7 bases and J shed 5 bases, with 14 bases lying between them. Germline V CDR1 and CDR2: SGHTA, FQGNSA.

This clonotype has more than one count but fewer than ten. This chain's CDR3 is CASSLSLTGHGYTF. DNA for the CDR3: TGTGCCAGCAGCTTATCCCTGACAGGGCATGGCTACACCTTC. V and J are TRBV7-6 and TRBJ1-2; 7 bases are a match to TRBD1. V gave up 2 bases and J gave up 6 bases; unmatched junction bases: 6. From germline, CDR1 is SGHVS and CDR2 FNYEAQ. This CDR3 region has 14 residues.

The chain combines TRBV11-2 with TRBJ2-7, with D possibly being TRBD1 or TRBD2 (6 bases each). Deletions cut 5 bases from V and 2 bases from J, with 13 bases between. The CDR3 has 14 amino acids. Germline lookup yields CDR1 SGHAT and CDR2 FQNNGV. CDR3 residues: CASSIQRGAYEQYF. The CDR3 region has the DNA TGTGCCAGCAGCATTCAAAGGGGGGCCTACGAGCAGTACTTC.

The chain is built from TRBV19 and TRBJ1-2; 9 nucleotides match TRBD1. Losses at the gene ends were 7 bases for V and 4 bases for J; bases not matched to a gene: 13. CDR3 length: 16 amino acids. Per the germline V gene, CDR1 is LNHDA and CDR2 is SQIVND (reference sequence). The CDR3 DNA sequence: TGTGCCAGTATGGTTAAACCGGGACAGGGTTCCTATGGCTACACCTTC. As protein: CASMVKPGQGSYGYTF.

At least ten counts were recorded for this clonotype. The chain is built from TRBV20-1 and TRBJ2-2; D not certain. The germline gives CDR1 DFQATT, CDR2 SNEGSKA (reference sequence). CDR3 length equals 13 residues. The V end was cut by 2 bases, the J end by 0 bases, with 4 bases between. Here the CDR3 DNA reads TGCAGTGCTAGAACCGCGAACACCGGGGAGCTGTTTTTT. Protein product: CSARTANTGELFF.

This clonotype was seen many times. The chain links TRBV9 to TRBJ2-7; 8 bases align to TRBD2. Germline lookup yields CDR1 SGDLS and CDR2 YYNGEE. The CDR3 contains 15 residues. With 0 bases clipped from V and 5 bases from J, the junction kept 7 bases outside the gene matches. The CDR3 reads CASSVASGRVDEQYF. The CDR3 bases are TGTGCCAGCAGCGTAGCAAGCGGGAGAGTCGACGAGCAGTACTTC.

This clonotype was observed many times. The CDR3 loop is CASSPQGQRVHQPQHF. CDR3 nucleotide sequence: TGTGCCAGCAGTCCACAGGGACAGCGGGTTCATCAGCCCCAGCATTTT. The chain employs TRBV28 and TRBJ1-5; TRBD1 matches 7 bases. V was clipped by 5 bases and J by 5 bases; unmatched bases: 12. Germline V CDR1 and CDR2: MDHEN, SYDVKM. CDR3 length: 16 amino acids.